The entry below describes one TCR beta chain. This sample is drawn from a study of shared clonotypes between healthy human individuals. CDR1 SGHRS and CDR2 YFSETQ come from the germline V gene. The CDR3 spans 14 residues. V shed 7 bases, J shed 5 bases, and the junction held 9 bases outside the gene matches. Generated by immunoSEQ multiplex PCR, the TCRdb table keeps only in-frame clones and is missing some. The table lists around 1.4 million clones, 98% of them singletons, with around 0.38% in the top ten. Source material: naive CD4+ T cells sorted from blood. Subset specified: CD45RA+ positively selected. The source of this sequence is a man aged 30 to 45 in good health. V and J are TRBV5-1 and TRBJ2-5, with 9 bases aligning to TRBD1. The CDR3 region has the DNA TGCGCCAGCGCGCTGGGACAGGGTTGGGAGACCCAGTACTTC. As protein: CASALGQGWETQYF.